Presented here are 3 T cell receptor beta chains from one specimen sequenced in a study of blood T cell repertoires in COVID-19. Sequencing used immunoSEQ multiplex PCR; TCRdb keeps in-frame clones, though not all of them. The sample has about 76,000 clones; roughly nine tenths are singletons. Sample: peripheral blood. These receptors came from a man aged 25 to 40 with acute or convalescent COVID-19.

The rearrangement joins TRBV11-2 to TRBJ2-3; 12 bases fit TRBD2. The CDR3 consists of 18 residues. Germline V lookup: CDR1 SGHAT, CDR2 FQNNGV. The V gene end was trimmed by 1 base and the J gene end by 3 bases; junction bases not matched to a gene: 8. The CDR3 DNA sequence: TGTGCCAGCAGCTTAGGACTAGCGGGAGTGGGGGTGACAGATACGCAGTATTTT. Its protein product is CASSLGLAGVGVTDTQYF.

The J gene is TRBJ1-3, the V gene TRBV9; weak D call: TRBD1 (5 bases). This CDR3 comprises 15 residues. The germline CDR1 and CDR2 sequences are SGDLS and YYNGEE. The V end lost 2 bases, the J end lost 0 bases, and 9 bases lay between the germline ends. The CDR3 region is CASSVTGNSGNTIYF. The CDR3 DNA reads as TGTGCCAGCAGCGTTACAGGCAACTCTGGAAACACCATATATTTT.

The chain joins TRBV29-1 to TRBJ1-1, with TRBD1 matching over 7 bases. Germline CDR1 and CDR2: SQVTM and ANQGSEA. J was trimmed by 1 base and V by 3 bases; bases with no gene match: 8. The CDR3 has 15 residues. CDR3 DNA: TGCAGCGTTGAGCTCGTACAGGGGTCGAACACTGAAGCTTTCTTT. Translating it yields CSVELVQGSNTEAFF.